Listed here is a single T cell receptor beta chain. What it binds is unknown. The data derive from a study of T cell repertoires in cytomegalovirus infection. Study-wide background: A matching HLA type, together with CMV infection, was signaled by public TCR beta signatures. Study conclusions and caveats: HLA-C-restricted CMV clonotypes gave the most frequent clonotype in two of eight donors.

Germline V lookup: CDR1 MDHEN, CDR2 SYDVKM. The V and J ends lost 6 bases and 4 bases, in that order; junction bases with no gene match: 7. CDR3 length: 15 residues. TCRdb re-called the reads with MiXCR, one entry per CDR3 protein. The sample has about 770,000 distinct CDR3 sequences, approximately 32% seen once; the top ten hold over 10%. The rearrangement links TRBV28 to TRBJ2-2, with TRBD1 matching over 8 bases. The clonotype originates from a human donor in good health (CMV status not recorded). Some clones in this sample may be carry-over from other donors' samples. The specimen comprised cultured CD8+ T cells from PBMCs, sampled from culture after CMV antigen stimulation. CDR3 amino acids: CASSPRDRSTGELFF. The DNA for the CDR3 is TGTGCCAGCAGCCCACGGGACAGGAGCACCGGGGAGCTGTTTTTT.